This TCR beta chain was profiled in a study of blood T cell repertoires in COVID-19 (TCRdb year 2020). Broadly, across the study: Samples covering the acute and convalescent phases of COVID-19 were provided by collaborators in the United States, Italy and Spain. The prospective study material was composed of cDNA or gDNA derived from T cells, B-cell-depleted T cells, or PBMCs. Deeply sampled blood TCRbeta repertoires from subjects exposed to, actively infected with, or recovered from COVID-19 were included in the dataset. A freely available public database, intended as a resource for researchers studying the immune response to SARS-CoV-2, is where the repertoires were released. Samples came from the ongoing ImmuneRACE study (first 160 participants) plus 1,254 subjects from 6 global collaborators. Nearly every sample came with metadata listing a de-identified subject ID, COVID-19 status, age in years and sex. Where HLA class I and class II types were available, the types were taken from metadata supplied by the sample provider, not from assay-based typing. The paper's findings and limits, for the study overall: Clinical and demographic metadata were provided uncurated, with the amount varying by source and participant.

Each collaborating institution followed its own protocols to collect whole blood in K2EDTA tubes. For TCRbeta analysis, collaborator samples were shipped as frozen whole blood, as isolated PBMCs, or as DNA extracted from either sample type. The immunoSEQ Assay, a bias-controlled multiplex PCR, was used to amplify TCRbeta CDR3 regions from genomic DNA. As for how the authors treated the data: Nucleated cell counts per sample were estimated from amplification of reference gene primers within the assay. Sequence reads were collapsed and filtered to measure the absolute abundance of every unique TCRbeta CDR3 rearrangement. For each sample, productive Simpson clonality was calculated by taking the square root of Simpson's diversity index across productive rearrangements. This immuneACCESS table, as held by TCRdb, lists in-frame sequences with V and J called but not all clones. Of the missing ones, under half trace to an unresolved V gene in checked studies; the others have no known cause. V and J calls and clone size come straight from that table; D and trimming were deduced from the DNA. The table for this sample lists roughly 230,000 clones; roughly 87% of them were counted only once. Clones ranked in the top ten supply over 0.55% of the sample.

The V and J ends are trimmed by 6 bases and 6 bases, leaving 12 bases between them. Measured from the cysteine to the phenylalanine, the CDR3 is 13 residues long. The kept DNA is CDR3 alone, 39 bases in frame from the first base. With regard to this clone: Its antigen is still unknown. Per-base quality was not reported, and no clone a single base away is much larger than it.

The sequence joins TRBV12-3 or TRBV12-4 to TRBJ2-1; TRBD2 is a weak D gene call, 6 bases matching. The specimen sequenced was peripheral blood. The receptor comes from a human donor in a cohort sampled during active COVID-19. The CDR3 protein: CASRSGETNEQFF. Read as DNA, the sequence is TGTGCCAGCAGATCGGGGGAGACCAATGAGCAGTTCTTC.